The 2 T cell receptor beta chains reported below all come from one sample, sequenced in a study of blood T cell repertoires in COVID-19. Clones were sequenced by immunoSEQ multiplex PCR, and TCRdb holds only the in-frame ones, with some missing. The top ten clones hold approximately 7.4% of a sample with about 210,000 clones, around four fifths of them seen once. The sample comprised peripheral blood. Receptors originate from a woman aged 45 to 65 with acute or convalescent COVID-19.

V and J are TRBV24-1 and TRBJ2-5; possible D gene TRBD1, 5 bases. Trimming removed 4 bases at V and 1 base at J, with 15 bases between. The CDR3 covers 16 residues. The germline V gene has CDR1 KGHDR and CDR2 SFDVKD. The CDR3 sequence is CATSDSPGNPQETQYF. In DNA form, the CDR3 reads TGTGCCACCAGTGACTCCCCAGGGAATCCCCAAGAGACCCAGTACTTC.

The chain combines TRBV24-1 with TRBJ2-1; D is perhaps TRBD2 (5 bases). This CDR3 has 13 residues. Trimming removed 5 bases from V and 7 bases from J, with 11 bases in between. Germline lookup yields CDR1 KGHDR and CDR2 SFDVKD. CDR3 sequence reads: CATSGGHGNEQFF. The CDR3 DNA reads as TGTGCCACCAGTGGCGGGCACGGTAATGAGCAGTTCTTC.